This T cell receptor beta chain originates from a study of blood T cells in healthy people across ages. Study context: About one barcoded beta molecule per two T cells was captured by template switching. Findings of the study overall: Per million T cells, TCR beta diversity dropped roughly linearly as age increased.

This clonotype was seen a handful of times. The antigen is unknown. PCR was performed a second time for about 6 to 12 cycles using a sample-barcoded 5' primer and a J-beta primer mix. TCRdb recomputed calls from the 5' RACE reads with MiXCR, one row per CDR3 protein. Of 750,000 to 850,000 distinct CDR3 sequences listed, just under 25% were seen once; the top ten hold more than 3%. The CDR3 covers 15 residues. The V and J ends lost 0 bases and 3 bases respectively, with 9 bases between them. Germline lookup yields CDR1 LGHNA and CDR2 YSLEER. This same sample was also taken into another study, of T cells of mothers and their children. Per that study: All donors were healthy and Caucasian; they were a few mothers and their six children. There were no persistent microchimeric T cell clones detected.

The specimen sequenced was blood. This chain joins TRBV4-3 and TRBJ2-4; D gene ambiguous. The source of this sequence is a boy under 18 in good health. CDR3 nucleotides: TGCGCCAGCAGCCAAGATCTCTGGAACAAAAACATTCAGTACTTC. It translates to CASSQDLWNKNIQYF.